The sequence of this T cell receptor (beta chain) was determined in a study of cytomegalovirus exposure and HLA in healthy donors (TCRdb year 2017). Regarding the research as a whole: An earlier analysis of a few hundred of the donors reported about 260 Gb of sequence data and around 120 million unique TCR beta sequences obtained from about 179 million T cells. Class I and class II HLA loci were covered by the typing at four-digit resolution. In the later analysis, no new phenotypic data were used to find candidate immune exposures; instead, reliance was placed on TCR beta sequences and their occurrence across donors. Several DR-DQ haplotypes were treated as single units for association and clustering because of strong linkage in the cohort. Every repertoire in the discovery cohort had been generated on one and the same sequencing platform. To study patterns of TCR occurrence, a later analysis re-analyzed previously published TCR beta repertoires from more than 550 donors and added high-resolution HLA genotyping. A later genetic analysis took genome-wide SNP genotypes for about 65% of the 666 donors and used that subset as a discovery cohort. About 320 gigabases of sequencing data and approximately 93 million unique TCR sequences were included in an early release covering several hundred HLA-typed donors. A separate validation cohort of about 110 different subjects was used in addition to the 666-subject first cohort. High-throughput TCR immunosequencing, statistical association of individual TCRs with disease status, and machine learning were combined to predict cytomegalovirus infection status. Alongside the repertoire data, information on donor age, sex, ethnicity and CMV serostatus was compiled. To decide whether each TCR beta V gene segment behaved as functional or pseudogenic, an earlier analysis of approximately 590 of the donors relied on high-throughput TCR beta sequencing. Typing coverage varied by locus: about 620-640 donors for A, B, C, DRB1 and DQB1; roughly 520 for DQA1; 606 for DPA1; roughly 470 for DPB1. Among about 410 genotyped donors of the cohort, an average of about 240,000 unique TCR beta nucleotide sequences was sequenced per donor, of which roughly 17% were non-productive. The T cell repertoires of 670 or so subjects were profiled by immunosequencing and related to cytomegalovirus serostatus. The study was designed to test whether signatures of past pathogen exposure could be identified by cataloging public T cell receptors. The genetic ancestry cluster associated with self-reported Caucasian donors included roughly four fifths of the roughly 360 genotyped donors. Findings and caveats that apply to the study as a whole: The only immune exposure information available for the cohort was CMV serostatus. In a later analysis, several top co-occurrence clusters were reported to appear linked to parvovirus B19, influenza, CMV and Epstein-Barr virus. According to a later analysis, most CMV-associated TCR beta chains appeared to be HLA-restricted, and the HLA associations seemed to be driven largely by CMV exposure. Most TCR sequences were seen in very few donors, while some public TCRs were found in many individuals. Some IMGT-functional V segments, including TRBV6-2 and TRBV6-3, could not be distinguished by the 87-base-pair reads and were therefore excluded. An earlier analysis of some 590 of the donors showed that most TCR beta V segments appeared in productive rearrangements either about 90% or about 30% of the time, which broadly matched IMGT annotations. A further reported finding was that TCR beta sequences accurately predicted the HLA-A and HLA-B alleles for most subjects in the first cohort. The classifier was reported to diagnose cytomegalovirus status with high specificity and sensitivity in both the original cohort and the validation cohort. The study listed 150 to 200 TCR beta chains as associated with cytomegalovirus. Because counts were too low, about 15 rarely observed V segments, including chromosome 9 orphons, were left out of the earlier analysis of 587 of the donors. When HLA alleles, especially DR and DQ, strongly co-occurred, TCR associations were difficult to assign to individual alleles. In a later genetic analysis, a missense DCLRE1C variant was associated with V-gene and J-gene trimming of TCR beta chains, and the association was replicated in an independent cohort. The sequencing pipeline was judged likely to have produced a cluster of highly shared sequence variants as a technical artifact. In vitro tests confirmed that a few of the cytomegalovirus-associated TCR beta chains recognize cytomegalovirus antigens. In a later analysis, the rate of TCR association differed among HLA loci, with DRB1 alleles having the most associated TCRs and HLA-C alleles having the fewest. A later analysis found that HLA-associated TCR beta chains were more clonally expanded and had lower generation probabilities than equally common non-associated chains. The authors suggested that the approach could potentially be generalized to other disease states and immunological phenotypes. Correlated functional status among segregating V segments might reflect linkage disequilibrium, but an unknown experimental factor could not be ruled out. Because HLA typing was unavailable for some donors at each locus, only the typed subset was used in association tests. Roughly uniform sequencing depth across donors was assumed in presence/absence analyses, although this assumption may not hold. In a later genetic analysis, fewer N-insertions in productive TCRs were reported among donors in an Asian-associated ancestry cluster than the approximately 670-donor mean. At a false discovery rate of 0.05, a later analysis linked about 16,000 TCR beta sequences to specific HLA alleles. This cohort had only TCR beta chains sequenced, and the lack of alpha or paired-chain data limited which features could be detected.

The germline V gene encodes CDR1 LGHNA and CDR2 YNFKEQ. Taken from cysteine to phenylalanine, the CDR3 has 16 residues. The retained sequence is limited to the CDR3, 48 bases, with the frame set at the first base. V is pruned by 1 base and J by 7 bases, leaving 9 bases of the junction without a gene match. Comment on this clone: The target of this receptor is not known. Per-nucleotide qualities are absent, and no much larger clonotype sits a single base away.

In total, 500 to 700 healthy bone marrow donors made up the cohort. Cohort members were all nominally healthy when sampled, although unrecorded immune exposures were likely present. The donor tested CMV seronegative and was one of the 352 seronegative cohort members. A peripheral blood sample was collected from each donor, and TCR beta sequencing was performed on peripheral blood mononuclear cells. Genomic DNA extraction from the blood cell samples was performed with the Qiagen DNeasy Blood Extraction Kit. Library method: the immunoSEQ multiplex PCR assay. The multiplex PCR relied on a mix of 60 forward primers for TCR Vbeta segments and 13 reverse primers for TCR Jbeta segments. Amplification of the CDR3 region of rearranged TCR beta genes was performed with a multiplex PCR assay on genomic DNA. The amplified TCR beta libraries were sequenced on the Illumina HiSeq System as 87-base-pair reads. As for the authors' bioinformatics: In a later analysis, 80 million or so unique TCR beta chains were counted across the 500 to 700 repertoires, and some 10 million of these chains were shared by at least two donors. Raw reads were error-corrected and collapsed into unique sequences with a nearest-neighbor algorithm that merged closely related sequences to remove PCR and sequencing errors. To assign V, D and J gene segments, CDR3 sequences were aligned to IMGT reference sequences. Each retained sequence needed at least a six-nucleotide match to both a V gene segment and a J gene segment. A rearrangement counted as productive if the CDR3 had no stop codons and remained in frame with V and J, and every other rearrangement counted as non-productive. Following IMGT convention, CDR3 was defined as the stretch from the second conserved V-encoded cysteine to the conserved J-encoded phenylalanine. The earlier analysis of roughly 590 of the donors excluded any sequence lacking an unambiguous match to a single V gene segment. An earlier analysis of some 610 of the donors called V segments functional above 56.7% productive rearrangements and segregating when the between-donor standard deviation exceeded 5%. A statistical classification framework was developed to diagnose cytomegalovirus status using the catalog of TCR beta chain sequences. V and J gene assignment, in a later analysis, came from comparing TCR nucleotide sequences with IMGT/GENE-DB human TR gene sequences. Using the TCRdist pipeline, a later analysis assigned CDR3 sequences along with most-parsimonious VDJ recombination scenarios. In a later analysis, every TCR beta chain was defined by the combination of its CDR3 amino acid sequence and its V-gene family, and reads without a unique V-gene family were dropped. A later analysis removed 592 highly shared, low-generation-probability nucleotide sequences to deal with suspected cross-contamination and a sequencing artifact. For each public chain, a later analysis derived a clonal expansion index from normalized ranks of inferred template counts within each repertoire. In a later analysis, generation probabilities were computed using a VDJ recombination model fitted to out-of-frame rearrangements, and the results were checked against IGoR. In a later analysis, hypergeometric tests were used to score TCR-TCR, TCR-HLA and TCR-CMV co-occurrence, with a repertoire-size bias correction applied to TCR pairs. A later analysis estimated false discovery rates by permuting HLA or CMV assignments 20 times. A later analysis grouped co-occurring TCRs with DBSCAN, adding TCRdist sequence similarity when clustering within HLA-allele-positive subsets. Repertoires with fewer than 30,000 or more than 120,000 public chains, plus five repertoires with anomalous nucleotide sharing, were excluded from co-occurrence clustering. The table was pulled from immuneACCESS by TCRdb, which kept in-frame rearrangements only. Such tables lose some clones; where checked, under half of the loss comes from unresolved V genes, and the rest has no known cause. Clone size and V and J calls were adopted from that table, with D and trimming inferred from the DNA. Within this sample are some 150,000 clones, with approximately 84% of them counted one time only. 2.3% of the sample belongs to the ten largest clones.

Material: PBMCs. Here the chain combines TRBV4-2 and TRBJ2-1; 8 central nucleotides agree with TRBD2. This clonotype originated in a woman aged 18 to 35 in good health and CMV-seronegative. The CDR3 loop reads CASSQALAGFGNEQFF. The nucleotide sequence is given as TGTGCCAGCAGCCAAGCTCTAGCGGGCTTTGGTAATGAGCAGTTCTTC.